This TCR beta chain comes out of a study of cytomegalovirus exposure and HLA in healthy donors. Whole-study findings and limits: Presence/absence analyses assumed roughly uniform sequencing depth across donors. Immune exposure information available was restricted to CMV serostatus. Fewer N-insertions (relative to the 666-donor mean) were reportedly seen in an Asian-associated ancestry cluster in a later analysis.

J lost 4 bases, V lost 4 bases, and 6 bases had no gene match. Germline CDR1 is LNHDA and CDR2 is SQIVND (reference sequence). The CDR3 sequence is 15 residues long. About this clone: As yet, its antigen is unknown.

PCR involved 60 Vbeta and 13 Jbeta primers. The repertoire was sequenced with immunoSEQ multiplex PCR; TCRdb's copy has only in-frame clones and lacks some. Of around 92,000 clones listed, around 74% are singletons. Sequencing was performed on PBMCs. The rearrangement links TRBV19 to TRBJ2-2, with 7 nucleotides matching TRBD1. This TCR was sampled from a woman aged 70-85 years in good health and CMV-seropositive. DNA for the CDR3: TGTGCCAGTAGTAGACGACAGGGCATCACCGGGGAGCTGTTTTTT. Its translation: CASSRRQGITGELFF. Based on the CDR3 plus reference TRBV19 and TRBJ2-2, the full variable domain is DGGITQSPKYLFRKEGQNVTLSCEQNLNHDAMYWYRQDPGQGLRLIYYSQIVNDFQKGDIAEGYSVSREKKESFPLTVTSAQKNPTAFYLCASSRRQGITGELFFGEGSRLTVL.